Sequencing of this TCR beta chain was carried out in a study of T cell changes during pregnancy in multiple sclerosis. Profiled with immunoSEQ multiplex PCR; TCRdb holds only in-frame clones, not every one. The top ten clones hold approximately 1.4% of a sample with more than 90,000 clones, 92% of them seen once. Trimming cost V 8 bases and J 1 base; bases outside gene matches: 2. The germline gives CDR1 MDHEN, CDR2 SYDVKM. The CDR3 extends over 12 amino acids. The genes are TRBV28 and TRBJ2-7; TRBD1 matches at 7 bases. The material sequenced was peripheral blood, taken in the first trimester of pregnancy. This TCR was sampled from a female donor with multiple sclerosis, enrolled in a pregnancy study. This chain's CDR3 is CASGTDSYEQYF. The CDR3 DNA reads TGTGCCAGCGGGACAGATTCCTACGAGCAGTACTTC.